This record covers a single T cell receptor (beta chain). Its matching antigen is unknown. These data are taken from a study of identifying expanded T cells in peripheral blood. The study, taken as a whole, reports: Over approximately two and four weeks, about 15 and 19 clones changed, versus around 1.3 between replicates. Clone count variance between roughly two-week samples rose with total template count.

The CDR3 covers 18 residues. The germline gives CDR1 SEHNR, CDR2 FQNEAQ (reference sequence). Trimming removed 5 bases from V and 0 bases from J; junction bases left unmatched: 12. Repertoires were generated with immunoSEQ multiplex PCR, while TCRdb's copy carries only in-frame clones and drops some. The sample includes 100,000 to 150,000 clones, around 84% of them seen just once. Sequenced input: blood. V gene TRBV7-9 combines with J gene TRBJ2-1; the match to TRBD2 covers 8 bases. The receptor was derived from a person between 18 and 69 years old in good health. CDR3 in amino acids: CASSRPARGGTSYNEQFF. CDR3 nucleotide sequence: TGTGCCAGCAGCCGGCCCGCCCGGGGGGGGACCTCCTACAATGAGCAGTTCTTC.